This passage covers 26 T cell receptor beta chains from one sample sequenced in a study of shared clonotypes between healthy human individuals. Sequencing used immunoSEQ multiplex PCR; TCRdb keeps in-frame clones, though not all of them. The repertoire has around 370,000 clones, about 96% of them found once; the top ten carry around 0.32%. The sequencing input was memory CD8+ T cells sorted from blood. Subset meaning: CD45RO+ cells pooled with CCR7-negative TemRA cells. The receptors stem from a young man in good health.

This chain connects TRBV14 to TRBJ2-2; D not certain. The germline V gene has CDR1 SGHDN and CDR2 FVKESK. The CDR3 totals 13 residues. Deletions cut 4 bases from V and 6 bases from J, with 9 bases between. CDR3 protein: CASSPYFAGELFF. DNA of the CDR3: TGTGCCAGCAGCCCCTATTTCGCCGGGGAGCTGTTTTTT. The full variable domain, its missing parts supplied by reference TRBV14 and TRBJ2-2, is EAGVTQFPSHSVIEKGQTVTLRCDPISGHDNLYWYRRVMGKEIKFLLHFVKESKQDESGMPNNRFLAERTGGTYSTLKVQPAELEDSGVYFCASSPYFAGELFFGEGSRLTVL.

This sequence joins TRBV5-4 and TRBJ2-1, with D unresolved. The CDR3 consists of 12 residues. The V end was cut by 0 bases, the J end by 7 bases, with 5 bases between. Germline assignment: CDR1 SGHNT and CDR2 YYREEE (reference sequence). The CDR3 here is CASSLGGNEQFF. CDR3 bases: TGTGCCAGCAGCTTGGGAGGTAATGAGCAGTTCTTC.

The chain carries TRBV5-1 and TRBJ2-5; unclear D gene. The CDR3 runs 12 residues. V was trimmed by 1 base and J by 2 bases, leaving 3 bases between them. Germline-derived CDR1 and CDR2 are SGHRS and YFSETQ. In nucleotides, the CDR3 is TGCGCCAGCAGCTTGCCGCAAGAGACCCAGTACTTC. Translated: CASSLPQETQYF. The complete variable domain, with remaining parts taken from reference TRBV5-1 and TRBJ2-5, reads KAGVTQTPRYLIKTRGQQVTLSCSPISGHRSVSWYQQTPGQGLQFLFEYFSETQRNKGNFPGRFSGRQFSNSRSEMNVSTLELGDSALYLCASSLPQETQYFGPGTRLLVL.

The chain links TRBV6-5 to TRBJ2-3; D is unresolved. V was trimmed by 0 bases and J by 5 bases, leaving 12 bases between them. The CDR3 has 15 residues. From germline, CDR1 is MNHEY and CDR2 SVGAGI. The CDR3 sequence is CASSYSIVGEDTQYF. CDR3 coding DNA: TGTGCCAGCAGTTACTCGATAGTGGGTGAAGATACGCAGTATTTT.

DNA of the CDR3: TGTGCCAGCAGTTACTCGGGGTCCGGAGAGCAGTACTTC. Its protein product is CASSYSGSGEQYF. The chain uses TRBV6-5 and TRBJ2-7; no firm D call. The germline V gene encodes CDR1 MNHEY and CDR2 SVGAGI. The CDR3 contains 13 residues. Trimming removed 0 bases from V and 7 bases from J, with 10 bases in between.

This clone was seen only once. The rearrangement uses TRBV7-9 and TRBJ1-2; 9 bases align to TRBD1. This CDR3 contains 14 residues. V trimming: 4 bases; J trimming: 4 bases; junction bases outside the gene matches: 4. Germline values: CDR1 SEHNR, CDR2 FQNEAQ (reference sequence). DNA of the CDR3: TGTGCCAGCAGCTCGGGACAGGGTGGCTATGGCTACACCTTC. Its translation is CASSSGQGGYGYTF.

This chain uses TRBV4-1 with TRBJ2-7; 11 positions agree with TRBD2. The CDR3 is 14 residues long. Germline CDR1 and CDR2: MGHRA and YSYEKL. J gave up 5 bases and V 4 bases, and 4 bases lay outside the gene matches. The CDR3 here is CASSLGLAGHEQYF. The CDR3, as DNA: TGCGCCAGCAGCCTCGGACTAGCGGGTCACGAGCAGTACTTC.

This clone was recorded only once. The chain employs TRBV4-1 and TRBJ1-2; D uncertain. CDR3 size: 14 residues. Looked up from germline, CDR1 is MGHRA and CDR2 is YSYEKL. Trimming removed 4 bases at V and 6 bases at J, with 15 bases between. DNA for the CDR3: TGCGCCAGCAGCCTTTCGGGAGCCTTAGATGGCTACACCTTC. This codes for CASSLSGALDGYTF.

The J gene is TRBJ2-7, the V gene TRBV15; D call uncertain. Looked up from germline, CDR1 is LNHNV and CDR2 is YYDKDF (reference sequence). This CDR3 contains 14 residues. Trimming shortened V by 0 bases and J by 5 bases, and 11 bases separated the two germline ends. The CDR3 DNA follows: TGTGCCACCAGCAGAGATGTCCTTCCCGACGAGCAGTACTTC. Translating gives CATSRDVLPDEQYF. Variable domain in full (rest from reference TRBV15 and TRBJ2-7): DAMVIQNPRYQVTQFGKPVTLSCSQTLNHNVMYWYQQKSSQAPKLLFHYYDKDFNNEADTPDNFQSRRPNTSFCFLDIRSPGLGDTAMYLCATSRDVLPDEQYFGPGTRLTVT.

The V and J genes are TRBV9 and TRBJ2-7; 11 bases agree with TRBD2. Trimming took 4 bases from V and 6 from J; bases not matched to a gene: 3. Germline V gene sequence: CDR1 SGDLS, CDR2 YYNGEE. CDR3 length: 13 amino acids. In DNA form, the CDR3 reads TGTGCCAGCAGCCCCGGACTAGCGGGCGAGCAGTACTTC. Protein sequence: CASSPGLAGEQYF.

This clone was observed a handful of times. The CDR3 nucleotides are TGTGCCAGCAGCCGACTAGCGGGAGTCGTCGGGGAGCTGTTTTTT. Amino acid sequence: CASSRLAGVVGELFF. The rearrangement joins TRBV7-2 to TRBJ2-2; the match to TRBD2 covers 12 bases. This CDR3 is built from 15 residues. V was pared by 5 bases and J by 7 bases, with 5 bases of the junction left unmatched. Germline CDR1 and CDR2: SGHTA and FQGNSA.

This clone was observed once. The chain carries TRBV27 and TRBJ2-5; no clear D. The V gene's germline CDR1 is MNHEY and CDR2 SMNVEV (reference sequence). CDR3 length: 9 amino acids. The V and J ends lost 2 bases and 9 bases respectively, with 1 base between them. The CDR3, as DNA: TGTGCCAGCAGTTTAGCCCAGTACTTC. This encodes CASSLAQYF.

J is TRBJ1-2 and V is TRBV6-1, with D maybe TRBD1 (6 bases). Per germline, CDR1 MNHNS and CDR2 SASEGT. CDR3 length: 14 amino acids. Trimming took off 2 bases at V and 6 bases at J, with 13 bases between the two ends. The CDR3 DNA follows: TGTGCCAGCAGTGAATATACGTACAGGGATGGCTACACCTTC. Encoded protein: CASSEYTYRDGYTF.

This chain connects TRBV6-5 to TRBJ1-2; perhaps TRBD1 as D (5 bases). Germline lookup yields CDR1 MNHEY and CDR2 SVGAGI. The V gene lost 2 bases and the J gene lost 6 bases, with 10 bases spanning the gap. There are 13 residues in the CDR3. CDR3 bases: TGTGCCAGCAGTTACGGGGGGACTAATGGCTACACCTTC. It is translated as CASSYGGTNGYTF.

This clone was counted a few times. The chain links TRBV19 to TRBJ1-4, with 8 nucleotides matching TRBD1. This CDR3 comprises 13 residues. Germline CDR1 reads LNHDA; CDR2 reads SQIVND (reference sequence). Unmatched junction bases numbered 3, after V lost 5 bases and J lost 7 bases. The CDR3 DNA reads TGTGCCAGTAGTGGACAGGGCGGTGAAAAACTGTTTTTT. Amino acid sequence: CASSGQGGEKLFF.

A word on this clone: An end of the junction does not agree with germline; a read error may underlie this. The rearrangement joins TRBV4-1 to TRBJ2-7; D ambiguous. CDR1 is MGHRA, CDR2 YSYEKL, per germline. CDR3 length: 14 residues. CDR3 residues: CASSQLVSTYERYF. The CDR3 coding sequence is TGCGCCAGCAGCCAACTAGTTTCTACCTACGAGCGGTACTTC.

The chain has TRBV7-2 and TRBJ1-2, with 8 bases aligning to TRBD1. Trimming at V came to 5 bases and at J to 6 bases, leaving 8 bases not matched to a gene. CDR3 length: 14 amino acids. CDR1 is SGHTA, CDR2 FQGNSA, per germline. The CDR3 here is CASSLIIRGHGYTF. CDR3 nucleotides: TGTGCCAGCAGCCTCATTATCAGGGGGCATGGCTACACCTTC.

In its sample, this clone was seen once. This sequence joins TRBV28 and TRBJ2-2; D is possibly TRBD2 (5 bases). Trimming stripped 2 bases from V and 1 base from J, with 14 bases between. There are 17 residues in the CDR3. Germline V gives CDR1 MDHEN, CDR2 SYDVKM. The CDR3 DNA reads TGTGCCAGCAGTTTAGGTTTTCGAGCGGTGAACACCGGGGAGCTGTTTTTT. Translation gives CASSLGFRAVNTGELFF.

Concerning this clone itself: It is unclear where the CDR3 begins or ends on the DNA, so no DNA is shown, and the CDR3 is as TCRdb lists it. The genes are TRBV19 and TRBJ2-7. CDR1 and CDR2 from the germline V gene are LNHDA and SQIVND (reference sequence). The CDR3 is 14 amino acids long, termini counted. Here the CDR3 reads CASSSSGYSYEQYF.

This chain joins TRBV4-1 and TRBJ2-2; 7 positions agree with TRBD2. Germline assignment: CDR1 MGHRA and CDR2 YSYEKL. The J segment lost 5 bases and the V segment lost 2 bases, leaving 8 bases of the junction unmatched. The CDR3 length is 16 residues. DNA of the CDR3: TGCGCCAGCAGCCAACGAGGCGGGAGTGGGACCGGGGAGCTGTTTTTT. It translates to CASSQRGGSGTGELFF.

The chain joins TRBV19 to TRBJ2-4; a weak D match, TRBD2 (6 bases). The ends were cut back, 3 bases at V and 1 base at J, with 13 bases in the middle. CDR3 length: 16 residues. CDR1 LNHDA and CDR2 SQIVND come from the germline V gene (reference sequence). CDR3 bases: TGTGCCAGTAGTATGGCCTCAAGCGGGGCCAAAAACATTCAGTACTTC. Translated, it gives CASSMASSGAKNIQYF.

In DNA form, the CDR3 reads TGTGCCAGCAGCTTATATTCTCCGGGCGAGCAGTACTTC. It specifies CASSLYSPGEQYF. The V gene is TRBV7-3, the J gene TRBJ2-7; no definite D call. Looked up from germline, CDR1 is SGHTA and CDR2 is FQGTGA. There are 13 residues in the CDR3. Trimming took off 2 bases at V and 6 bases at J, with 11 bases between the two ends.

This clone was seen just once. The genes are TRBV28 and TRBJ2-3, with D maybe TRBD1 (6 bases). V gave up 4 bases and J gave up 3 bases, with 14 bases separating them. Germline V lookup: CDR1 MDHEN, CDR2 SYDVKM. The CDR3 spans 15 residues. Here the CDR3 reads CASSSHREITDTQYF. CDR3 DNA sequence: TGTGCCAGCAGTTCCCACAGGGAAATAACAGATACGCAGTATTTT. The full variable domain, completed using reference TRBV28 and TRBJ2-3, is DVKVTQSSRYLVKRTGEKVFLECVQDMDHENMFWYRQDPGLGLRLIYFSYDVKMKEKGDIPEGYSVSREKKERFSLILESASTNQTSMYLCASSSHREITDTQYFGPGTRLTVL.

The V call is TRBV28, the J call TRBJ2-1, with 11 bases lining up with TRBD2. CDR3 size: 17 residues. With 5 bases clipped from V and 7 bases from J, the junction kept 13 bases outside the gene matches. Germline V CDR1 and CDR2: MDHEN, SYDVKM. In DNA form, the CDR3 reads TGTGCCAGCAGTCCACCCCCCTCTAGCGGGAGGTGGAATGAGCAGTTCTTC. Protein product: CASSPPPSSGRWNEQFF.

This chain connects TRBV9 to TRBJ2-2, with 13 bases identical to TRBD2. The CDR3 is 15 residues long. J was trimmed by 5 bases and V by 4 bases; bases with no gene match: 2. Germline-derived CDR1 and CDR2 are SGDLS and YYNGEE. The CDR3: CASSKGLAGTGELFF. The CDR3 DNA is TGTGCCAGCAGCAAGGGACTAGCGGGGACCGGGGAGCTGTTTTTT.

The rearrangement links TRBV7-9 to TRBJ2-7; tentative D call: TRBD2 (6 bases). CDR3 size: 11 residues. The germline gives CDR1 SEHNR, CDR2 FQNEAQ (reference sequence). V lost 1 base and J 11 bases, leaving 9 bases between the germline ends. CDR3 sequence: CASSLGGGEYF. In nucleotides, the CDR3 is TGTGCCAGCAGCTTAGGCGGCGGGGAGTACTTC.